Following are 18 T cell receptor beta chains from one sample sequenced in a study of T cells in Graves' hyperthyroidism and ophthalmopathy (dated by TCRdb to between 2018 and 2021). To prepare the library, multiplex PCR was applied. The data were produced on an Illumina HiSeq 2000. The TCR beta CDR3 regions were amplified from the RNA transcripts. The TCR CDR3 was subjected to a first round of RT-PCR using the HTBI primer set and the Qiagen OneStep RT-PCR kit. TCRdb redid the processing of the public reads, applying fastp at Q25 and MiXCR, and retained in-frame beta chains. Merged by CDR3 protein, the rows form single entries marked with the most common genes and DNA. A total of about 700,000 distinct CDR3 sequences appear in this sample, roughly 46% of them only once. In total, the top ten clones hold about 7.2% of the sample. The sequencing sample was made of peripheral blood or thyroid tissue (not recorded which). These receptors were obtained from an adult man with Graves' disease, either hyperthyroidism or ophthalmopathy (not recorded which).

This clonotype was detected a few times. V is TRBV12-3 or TRBV12-4 and J is TRBJ2-7, with D possibly being TRBD1 (6 bases). Trimming removed 5 bases at V and 2 bases at J, with 10 bases between. The CDR3 is 13 residues long. CDR3 sequence: CASSRRTAYEQYF. CDR3 bases: TGTGCCAGCAGTAGGAGGACAGCCTACGAGCAGTACTTC.

At least ten counts were recorded for this clonotype. The chain carries TRBV7-2 and TRBJ2-5; D is ambiguous. The CDR3 runs to 14 residues. Between the trimmed V and J ends, which lost 5 bases and 0 bases, there was a span of 10 bases. Looked up from germline, CDR1 is SGHTA and CDR2 is FQGNSA. CDR3 in DNA: TGTGCCAGCAGCCCTACCCGGAACCAAGAGACCCAGTACTTC. This sequence encodes CASSPTRNQETQYF.

With respect to this clonotype: This CDR3 is missing its conserved last phenylalanine or tryptophan, likely due to a read error. The V gene is TRBV7-9, the J gene TRBJ2-7, with TRBD1 matching over 8 bases. Germline V gene lookup returns CDR1 SEHNR and CDR2 FQNEAQ (reference sequence). The CDR3 runs 14 residues. Trimming cost V 5 bases and J 2 bases; bases outside gene matches: 5. The CDR3 protein is CASSRQGLPYEQYC. The CDR3 DNA reads TGTGCCAGCAGCCGACAGGGGCTCCCCTACGAGCAGTACTGC.

V is TRBV2 and J is TRBJ1-5; D perhaps matches TRBD1 (6 bases). Germline loops: CDR1 SNHLY, CDR2 FYNNEI. Between the trimmed V and J ends, which lost 6 bases and 2 bases, there was a span of 14 bases. This CDR3 comprises 15 residues. CDR3 nucleotide sequence: TGTGCCAGCAGACTCCACGGGACACGCAATCAGCCCCAGCATTTT. Its protein is CASRLHGTRNQPQHF.

In its sample, this clonotype was seen a few times. This sequence joins TRBV19 and TRBJ1-2; 8 bases fit TRBD1. This CDR3 has 14 amino acids. V lost 6 bases and J lost 4; bases outside the gene matches: 7. The germline V gene encodes CDR1 LNHDA and CDR2 SQIVND (reference sequence). CDR3 loop: CASSFLDRGYGYTF. The CDR3 DNA is TGTGCCAGTAGCTTCCTTGACAGGGGCTATGGCTACACCTTC.

This clonotype was observed many times. The chain employs TRBV7-3 and TRBJ1-1, with D tentatively TRBD1 (6 bases). CDR1 is SGHTA, CDR2 FQGTGA, per germline. The V and J ends lost 4 bases and 1 base respectively, with 10 bases between them. The CDR3 covers 14 residues. The CDR3 here is CASSSGQKNTEAFF. The DNA for the CDR3 is TGTGCCAGCAGCTCAGGACAGAAGAACACTGAAGCTTTCTTT.

The chain joins TRBV20-1 to TRBJ2-1, with 9 bases fitting TRBD2. The CDR3 extends over 14 amino acids. V shed 3 bases, J shed 4 bases, and the junction held 4 bases outside the gene matches. Germline V gene sequence: CDR1 DFQATT, CDR2 SNEGSKA (reference sequence). The CDR3 sequence: CSASSSGEYNEQFF. CDR3 bases: TGCAGTGCTAGTTCTAGCGGGGAATACAATGAGCAGTTCTTC.

The gene calls are TRBV20-1 and TRBJ1-4, with a weak D call TRBD1 (5 bases). Trimming shortened V by 1 base and J by 7 bases, and 7 bases separated the two germline ends. From germline, CDR1 is DFQATT and CDR2 SNEGSKA (reference sequence). This CDR3 contains 12 residues. The CDR3 is CSARGDGEKLFF. CDR3 nucleotide sequence: TGCAGTGCTAGAGGGGACGGTGAAAAACTGTTTTTT.

There are a few counts of this clonotype. The chain combines TRBV24-1 with TRBJ1-2; no firm D call. CDR3 length: 12 residues. Trimming shortened V by 10 bases and J by 5 bases, and 13 bases separated the two germline ends. Germline CDR1 is KGHDR and CDR2 is SFDVKD. The CDR3 reads CATGDGVYGYTF. CDR3 DNA: TGTGCCACAGGAGACGGGGTATATGGCTACACCTTC.

In its sample, this clonotype was seen a few times. The CDR3 DNA reads as TGTGCCATCTCCCTAGACCAAAATGAGCAGTTCTTC. Protein product: CAISLDQNEQFF. The chain is built from TRBV10-3 and TRBJ2-1; D ambiguous. The CDR3 sequence is 12 residues long. The V and J ends lost 8 bases and 7 bases respectively, with 12 bases between them. Germline V gene data show CDR1 as ENHRY and CDR2 as SYGVKD.

This chain uses TRBV7-2 with TRBJ1-1; a possible D gene is TRBD1 (5 bases). With 4 bases removed from V and 6 bases from J, the gap between germline ends came to 18 bases. This CDR3 contains 15 residues. Germline CDR1 SGHTA, CDR2 FQGNSA. The CDR3 sequence is CASSSTVGERAEAFF. Here the CDR3 DNA reads TGTGCCAGCAGCTCGACCGTGGGGGAGCGGGCTGAAGCTTTCTTT.

This clonotype was seen a few times. This rearrangement joins TRBV12-3 or TRBV12-4 to TRBJ2-7; 10 bases agree with TRBD1. The CDR3 has 13 residues. V shed 5 bases, J shed 6 bases, and the junction held 4 bases outside the gene matches. The CDR3 loop is CASSTRDRGEQYF. For the CDR3, the DNA is TGTGCCAGCAGTACCCGGGACAGGGGCGAGCAGTACTTC.

In this sample, this clonotype turned up many times. V and J are TRBV7-9 and TRBJ1-1, with D perhaps TRBD1 (5 bases). CDR1 and CDR2 from the germline V gene are SEHNR and FQNEAQ (reference sequence). V was pared by 4 bases and J by 1 base, with 13 bases between. This CDR3 is 15 amino acids long. The CDR3 is CASSSRGLPNTEAFF. The CDR3 nucleotides read TGTGCCAGCAGCTCACGGGGACTCCCGAACACTGAAGCTTTCTTT.

A few counts support this clonotype. The rearrangement joins TRBV7-9 to TRBJ2-7; 8 bases are shared with TRBD2. With 5 bases clipped from V and 7 bases from J, the junction kept 13 bases outside the gene matches. The CDR3 has 15 amino acids. CDR1 and CDR2 (germline): SEHNR, FQNEAQ (reference sequence). The CDR3 sequence is CASSQDPAGDPEQYF. CDR3 DNA sequence: TGTGCCAGCAGCCAAGATCCAGCGGGAGACCCGGAGCAGTACTTC.

The genes are TRBV5-1 and TRBJ2-2, with D tentatively TRBD1 (5 bases). Germline V gene sequence: CDR1 SGHRS, CDR2 YFSETQ. Trimming cost V 0 bases and J 4 bases, with 10 bases left between them. There are 15 residues in the CDR3. CDR3 sequence (DNA): TGCGCCAGCAGCTTGGGGGGCTCCCGCACCGGGGAGCTGTTTTTT. Translating gives CASSLGGSRTGELFF.

This clonotype was counted many times. V and J are TRBV13 and TRBJ1-6; D remains unclear. Trimming shortened V by 0 bases and J by 9 bases, and 12 bases separated the two germline ends. Looked up from germline, CDR1 is PRHDT and CDR2 is FYEKMQ (reference sequence). The CDR3 runs 15 residues. CDR3 amino acids: CASSLGGQESSPLHF. DNA of the CDR3: TGTGCCAGCAGCTTAGGCGGGCAGGAGAGTTCACCCCTCCACTTT.

CDR3 residues: CSARDAGLNTGELFF. The CDR3 nucleotides are TGCAGTGCTAGGGACGCGGGGCTGAACACCGGGGAGCTGTTTTTT. V usage is TRBV20-1 and J usage is TRBJ2-2, with a tentative D call TRBD2 (6 bases). Germline CDR1 and CDR2: DFQATT and SNEGSKA (reference sequence). The CDR3 totals 15 residues. V lost 3 bases, J lost 1 base, and 12 bases lay in between.

This clonotype was found a few times. V is TRBV5-1 and J is TRBJ1-6, with 8 bases that match TRBD1. CDR3 length: 16 residues. V dropped 4 bases and J dropped 9; count of bases not matched to a gene: 12. Germline-derived CDR1 and CDR2 are SGHRS and YFSETQ. CDR3 coding DNA: TGCGCCAGCAGCCTCTCGACAGGGGCCCCAAGTTCACCCCTCCACTTT. Amino acid sequence: CASSLSTGAPSSPLHF. The whole variable domain, remainder taken from reference TRBV5-1 and TRBJ1-6, is KAGVTQTPRYLIKTRGQQVTLSCSPISGHRSVSWYQQTPGQGLQFLFEYFSETQRNKGNFPGRFSGRQFSNSRSEMNVSTLELGDSALYLCASSLSTGAPSSPLHFGNGTRLTVT.